This is a list of T cell receptor beta chains from one sample in a study of early T cells in non-severe SARS-CoV-2 infection. A single record per CDR3 protein comes from TCRdb applying MiXCR to the 5' RACE reads. The sample carries fewer than 35,000 distinct CDR3 sequences, 9% to 9.5% recorded once. Sequencing used whole blood. These receptors were obtained from an adult who was a healthcare worker with PCR-confirmed SARS-CoV-2 infection or an uninfected control (not recorded which). Each CDR3 is given with its conserved first and last residue. The order of the fields is J gene, V gene, clone size, D gene, CDR3 DNA, CDR3 protein. D genes are given only for firm matches. The listing skips clone size in some rows; elsewhere it reads once, few, many or a size class.

TRBJ2-5 TRBV7-9 many . TGTGCCAGCAGCTTAGGCGGCAGTCCACAAGAGACCCAGTACTTC CASSLGGSPQETQYF
TRBJ2-7 TRBV4-2 many . TGTGCCAGCAGCCAAGCCACGGGCGAGCAGTACTTC CASSQATGEQYF
TRBJ2-1 TRBV11-3 few . TGTGCCAGCAGCTTAGACGGGAGCTCCTACAATGAGCAGTTCTTC CASSLDGSSYNEQFF
TRBJ2-7 TRBV12-3/TRBV12-4 many . TGTGCCAGCAGTTTGAATGGGGGTCCGGTCGAGCAGTACTTC CASSLNGGPVEQYF
TRBJ1-5 TRBV7-2 many . TGTGCCAGCAGCCTTGATCAAGGGAGCAATCAGCCCCAGCATTTT CASSLDQGSNQPQHF
TRBJ2-2 TRBV7-6 many . TGTGCCAGCAGCTTAGTAGAGGACACCGGGGAGCTGTTTTTT CASSLVEDTGELFF
TRBJ2-5 TRBV20-1 . TRBD2 TGCAGTGCTAGAGATAGGACTAGTATTGCGACCCAGTACTTC CSARDRTSIATQYF
TRBJ2-2 TRBV20-1 many . TGCAGTGCTCCGCGGAGGGGAAACACCGGGGAGCTGTTTTTT CSAPRRGNTGELFF
TRBJ1-2 TRBV2 many . TGTGCCAGCAGTGAAAATAGGCATGGCTACACCTTC CASSENRHGYTF
TRBJ1-5 TRBV7-8 many . TGTGCCAGCAGCTTTGCGAATCAGCCCCAGCATTTT CASSFANQPQHF
TRBJ1-2 TRBV7-9 few . TGTGCCAGCAGCTCACCCGCCCGGGACGGCAACTATGGCTACACCTTC CASSSPARDGNYGYTF
TRBJ2-2 TRBV7-2 many TRBD2 TGTGCCAGCAGCCCCGGACTAGCGGGGGTCGTGAACACCGGGGAGCTGTTTTTT CASSPGLAGVVNTGELFF
TRBJ1-5 TRBV7-9 many . TGTGCCAGCAGCTTAGTGGTAAGGGGCACTCGGGGCAATCAGCCCCAGCATTTT CASSLVVRGTRGNQPQHF
TRBJ2-7 TRBV4-2 . TRBD2 TGTGCCAGCAGCCACGGGGGGGCTGGGTACGAGCAGTACTTC CASSHGGAGYEQYF
TRBJ2-5 TRBV18 many . TGTGCCAGCTCACCGGTGAAAGAGACCCAGTACTTC CASSPVKETQYF
TRBJ1-5 TRBV7-2 many . TGTGCCAGCAGCTTCCAGCAAGGGCCCAATCAGCCCCAGCATTTT CASSFQQGPNQPQHF
TRBJ2-1 TRBV7-9 few TRBD2 TGTGCCAGCAGCATTAGCGGGGGGTACAATGAGCAGTTCTTC CASSISGGYNEQFF
TRBJ1-2 TRBV3-1 many . TGTGCCAGCAGCCAAGAGGGGACACTTGGCTACACCTTC CASSQEGTLGYTF
TRBJ1-5 TRBV12-3/TRBV12-4 many . TGTGCCAGCAGGGGACCGGGGGATCAGCCCCAGCATTTT CASRGPGDQPQHF
TRBJ2-1 TRBV4-3 many . TGCGCCAGCAGCCAAGAGGGGGTAGGCAATGAGCAGTTCTTC CASSQEGVGNEQFF
TRBJ1-2 TRBV30 once . TGTGCCTGGAGTCCACGGGAACCTAACTATGGCTACACCTTC CAWSPREPNYGYTF
TRBJ1-5 TRBV7-2 many . TGTGCCAGCAGTATTAGCAATCAGCCCCAGCATTTT CASSISNQPQHF
TRBJ2-2 TRBV20-1 . . TGCAGTGCACCTTTACCGAACACCGGGGAGCTGTTTTTT CSAPLPNTGELFF
TRBJ2-2 TRBV7-9 many . TGTGCCAGCAGCTCCCCTAGCGACAAGAACACCGGGGAGCTGTTTTTT CASSSPSDKNTGELFF
TRBJ1-2 TRBV30 many TRBD1 TGTGCCTACCAGGGGGCCCGACGTAACTATGGCTACACCTTC CAYQGARRNYGYTF
TRBJ2-3 TRBV29-1 many . TGCAGCGTTGGCACAGATACGCAGTATTTT CSVGTDTQYF
TRBJ2-7 TRBV27 many . TGTGCCAGCAGTCCCCAACAGATCCCCTACGAGCAGTACTTC CASSPQQIPYEQYF
TRBJ1-1 TRBV4-1 few . TGCGCCAGCAGCCAAGAGGAGGGCATGAACACTGAAGCTTTCTTT CASSQEEGMNTEAFF
TRBJ2-5 TRBV11-3 medium-sized TRBD2 TGTGCCAGCAGCTTGAGCGGGGCGGAGACCCAGTACTTC CASSLSGAETQYF
TRBJ2-1 TRBV20-1 few TRBD1 TGCAGTGCCGAGGGACAGGGAGACTACAATGAGCAGTTCTTC CSAEGQGDYNEQFF
TRBJ2-3 TRBV6-1 many . TGTGCCAGCAGGCTCTCCACAGATACGCAGTATTTT CASRLSTDTQYF
TRBJ1-1 TRBV20-1 . . TGCAGTGCTACTGAGGGGTCGTACACTGAAGCTTTCTTT CSATEGSYTEAFF
TRBJ2-5 TRBV4-2 many . TGTGCCAGCAGCCAAGTATGGGGGGAGAACCAGGAGACCCAGTACTTC CASSQVWGENQETQYF
TRBJ1-2 TRBV19 few . TGTGTCAGTAGTACCCAGGGGTTGGCTAACTATGGCTACACCTTC CVSSTQGLANYGYTF
TRBJ2-2 TRBV7-7 many . TGTGCCAGCAGCCCTGGGGGGATGAACACCGGGGAGCTGTTTTTT CASSPGGMNTGELFF
TRBJ2-7 TRBV12-3/TRBV12-4 few TRBD1 TGTGCCAGCAGTTTCCGGGACAGGGCAAACGAGCAGTACTTC CASSFRDRANEQYF
TRBJ1-1 TRBV18 many . TGTGCCAGCTCACCGGGACGTCTCTCCGGCGGCACTGAAGCTTTCTTT CASSPGRLSGGTEAFF
TRBJ1-3 TRBV7-2 . TRBD1 TGTGCCAGCAGCTCGTCGACAGGGACTGGAAACACCATATATTTT CASSSSTGTGNTIYF
TRBJ1-5 TRBV18 few . TGTGCCAGCTCACCAGGCCAGGGAGGGAATCAGCCCCAGCATTTT CASSPGQGGNQPQHF
TRBJ2-5 TRBV9 large TRBD2 TGTGCCAGCAGCCTCTCGCGGGGGGAGACCCAGTACTTC CASSLSRGETQYF
TRBJ2-3 TRBV10-3 . . TGTGCCATCACCGACTCAGATACGCAGTATTTT CAITDSDTQYF
TRBJ1-1 TRBV7-9 many . TGTGCCAGCAGCCGCAACGGTGGAACTGAAGCTTTCTTT CASSRNGGTEAFF
TRBJ1-5 TRBV10-2 many . TGCGCCAGCAGTGAGTACAATCAGCCCCAGCATTTT CASSEYNQPQHF
TRBJ2-3 TRBV12-3/TRBV12-4 many TRBD2 TGTGCCAGCAGTTTAGCAGCCGGGACTAGCCGGTATTTT CASSLAAGTSRYF
TRBJ1-1 TRBV27 many . TGTGCCAGCAGTTTCGATGGGGTGAACACTGAAGCTTTCTTT CASSFDGVNTEAFF